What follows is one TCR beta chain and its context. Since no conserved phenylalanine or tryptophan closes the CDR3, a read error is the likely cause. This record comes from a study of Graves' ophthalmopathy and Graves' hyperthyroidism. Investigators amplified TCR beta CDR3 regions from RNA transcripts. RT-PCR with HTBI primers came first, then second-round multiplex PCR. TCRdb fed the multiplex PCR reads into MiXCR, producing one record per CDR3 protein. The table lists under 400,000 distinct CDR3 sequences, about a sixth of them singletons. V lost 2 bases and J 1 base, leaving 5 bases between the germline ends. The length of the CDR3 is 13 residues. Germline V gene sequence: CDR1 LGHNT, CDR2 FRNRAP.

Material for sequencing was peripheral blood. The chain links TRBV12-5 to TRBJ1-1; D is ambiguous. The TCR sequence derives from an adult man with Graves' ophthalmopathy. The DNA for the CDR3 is TGTGCTAGTGGTTTGAGGCGGAACACTGAAGCTTTCCTT. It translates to CASGLRRNTEAFL.